A single sample is the source of the 24 T cell receptor beta chains below, sequenced in a study of blood T cell repertoires in COVID-19. Using immunoSEQ multiplex PCR, the repertoire was profiled, and TCRdb retains in-frame clones only, with some absent. This table holds 240,000 or so clones, roughly 91% found once. The sequencing input was PBMCs or T cells enriched from blood (not recorded which). These receptor sequences come from a man aged 35-49 years who had recovered from COVID-19.

This clone was seen only a few times. The rearrangement uses TRBV11-2 and TRBJ2-3; perhaps TRBD2 as D (6 bases). Germline values: CDR1 SGHAT, CDR2 FQNNGV. This CDR3 is 16 amino acids long. V lost 5 bases, J lost 3 bases, and 18 bases lay in between. In nucleotides, the CDR3 is TGTGCCAGCAGCCCCGAGGACACGGACTATACAGATACGCAGTATTTT. This gives the protein CASSPEDTDYTDTQYF.

This rearrangement joins TRBV14 to TRBJ2-7, with a possible D match to TRBD1 (6 bases). Germline values: CDR1 SGHDN, CDR2 FVKESK. This CDR3 is built from 14 residues. Trimming took 4 bases from V and 5 from J, leaving 15 bases between them. This CDR3 reads CASSRNLGANEQYF. For the CDR3, the DNA is TGTGCCAGCAGCCGGAATCTGGGGGCCAACGAGCAGTACTTC.

The V gene is TRBV21-1, the J gene TRBJ1-2; the listed D gene, TRBD1, was not tested against the DNA. TRBV21-1 is an annotated pseudogene. The CDR3 covers 17 residues. CDR3 DNA sequence: TGTGCCAGCAGCAAAGGGGGGACAGGGGGCTCAGGCTATGGCTACACCTTC. As protein: CASSKGGTGGSGYGYTF.

The rearrangement joins TRBV7-9 to TRBJ1-3; TRBD1 agrees at 9 bases. V dropped 3 bases and J dropped 1; count of bases not matched to a gene: 4. Germline loops: CDR1 SEHNR, CDR2 FQNEAQ (reference sequence). There are 16 residues in the CDR3. CDR3 amino acids: CASSFTGQGSGNTIYF. Here the CDR3 DNA reads TGTGCCAGCAGCTTTACGGGACAGGGTTCTGGAAACACCATATATTTT.

This sequence joins TRBV6-5 and TRBJ2-7; TRBD1 matches 10 bases. The V and J ends lost 2 bases and 5 bases, in that order; junction bases with no gene match: 3. CDR3 length: 14 amino acids. Germline CDR1 is MNHEY and CDR2 is SVGAGI. The CDR3 bases are TGTGCCAGCAGTTACCGGGACAGGGGCCACGAGCAGTACTTC. It encodes CASSYRDRGHEQYF.

J is TRBJ1-2 and V is TRBV27, with D uncertain. CDR1 is MNHEY, CDR2 SMNVEV, per germline (reference sequence). There are 11 residues in the CDR3. V lost 7 bases, J lost 7 bases, and 10 bases lay in between. CDR3 in DNA: TGTGCCAGCATGAGCAGGTTTGGCTACACCTTC. Translation gives CASMSRFGYTF.

This chain joins TRBV4-1 and TRBJ1-1; 11 bases map to TRBD1. The germline gives CDR1 MGHRA, CDR2 YSYEKL. After removal of 1 base from V and 0 bases from J, the junction contained 1 base not matched to a gene. The CDR3 is made up of 16 amino acids. The CDR3 DNA reads TGCGCCAGCAGCCAAGGGACAGGGGGCATGAACACTGAAGCTTTCTTT. Translated: CASSQGTGGMNTEAFF.

This clone appeared once. V gene TRBV20-1 combines with J gene TRBJ1-2, with unresolved D. The germline V gene has CDR1 DFQATT and CDR2 SNEGSKA (reference sequence). V was pared by 4 bases and J by 7 bases, with 10 bases between. This CDR3 has 11 amino acids. The CDR3 sequence is CSAIVEPGYTF. The CDR3 DNA sequence: TGCAGTGCTATTGTAGAGCCTGGCTACACCTTC.

V usage is TRBV7-2 and J usage is TRBJ2-6, with D uncertain. This CDR3 spans 15 amino acids. Germline V gives CDR1 SGHTA, CDR2 FQGNSA. Trimming shortened V by 2 bases and J by 0 bases, and 5 bases separated the two germline ends. CDR3 sequence reads: CASSLFYSGANVLTF. The DNA for the CDR3 is TGTGCCAGCAGCTTATTCTACTCTGGGGCCAACGTCCTGACTTTC.

The chain recombines TRBV19 with TRBJ1-2; 8 bases match TRBD1. Losses at the gene ends were 5 bases for V and 7 bases for J; bases not matched to a gene: 6. The CDR3 has 13 amino acids. CDR1 is LNHDA, CDR2 SQIVND, per germline (reference sequence). The CDR3, as DNA: TGTGCCAGTAGTCCCCGGGACAGGTTTGGCTACACCTTC. It codes for CASSPRDRFGYTF. Full variable domain (missing parts from reference TRBV19 and TRBJ1-2): DGGITQSPKYLFRKEGQNVTLSCEQNLNHDAMYWYRQDPGQGLRLIYYSQIVNDFQKGDIAEGYSVSREKKESFPLTVTSAQKNPTAFYLCASSPRDRFGYTFGSGTRLTVV.

The chain carries TRBV9 and TRBJ1-1; a weak D match, TRBD1 (6 bases). This CDR3 spans 15 amino acids. V was pared by 3 bases and J by 1 base, with 13 bases between. Looked up from germline, CDR1 is SGDLS and CDR2 is YYNGEE. In nucleotides, the CDR3 is TGTGCCAGCAGCGCTGCAGGGGCGCGGAACACTGAAGCTTTCTTT. Its translation is CASSAAGARNTEAFF.

The rearrangement joins TRBV9 to TRBJ2-1; 7 nucleotides line up with TRBD1. The CDR3 sequence is 16 residues long. The V and J ends lost 0 bases and 7 bases, in that order; junction bases with no gene match: 10. Per the germline V gene, CDR1 is SGDLS and CDR2 is YYNGEE. The CDR3 sequence is CASSVGAGGLMNEQFF. The CDR3 nucleotides read TGTGCCAGCAGCGTAGGGGCAGGGGGTCTCATGAATGAGCAGTTCTTC. Variable domain in full (rest from reference TRBV9 and TRBJ2-1): DSGVTQTPKHLITATGQRVTLRCSPRSGDLSVYWYQQSLDQGLQFLIQYYNGEERAKGNILERFSAQQFPDLHSELNLSSLELGDSALYFCASSVGAGGLMNEQFFGPGTRLTVL.

V usage is TRBV7-9 and J usage is TRBJ2-1; 12 bases are a match to TRBD2. CDR3 length: 15 residues. Germline-derived CDR1 and CDR2 are SEHNR and FQNEAQ (reference sequence). V lost 5 bases to trimming and J lost 5 bases; unmatched junction nucleotides: 4. Written as DNA, the CDR3 is TGTGCCAGCAGCAAACGGACTAGCGGGAACAATGAGCAGTTCTTC. It translates to CASSKRTSGNNEQFF.

The gene calls are TRBV6-2 or TRBV6-3 and TRBJ2-7; D gene ambiguous. Germline-derived CDR1 and CDR2 are MNHEY and SVGEGT. This CDR3 contains 15 residues. The V end lost 4 bases, the J end lost 4 bases, and 17 bases lay between the germline ends. The CDR3 sequence is CASSSLRMTQYEQYF. The CDR3 DNA reads as TGTGCCAGCAGTTCTTTGCGGATGACCCAATACGAGCAGTACTTC.

The chain is built from TRBV5-6 and TRBJ2-1, with 7 bases identical to TRBD2. After removal of 1 base from V and 0 bases from J, the junction contained 7 bases not matched to a gene. The CDR3 extends over 17 amino acids. Germline-derived CDR1 and CDR2 are SGHDT and YYEEEE. The chain's CDR3 is CASSLLGGDSSYNEQFF. The CDR3 nucleotides are TGTGCCAGCAGCTTGTTGGGAGGGGATAGCTCCTACAATGAGCAGTTCTTC.

V gene TRBV11-3 combines with J gene TRBJ1-2, with D possibly TRBD1 on 5 matching bases. V lost 1 base and J 2 bases, leaving 23 bases between the germline ends. CDR3 size: 19 residues. Germline CDR1 SGHNT, CDR2 YENEEA. DNA of the CDR3: TGTGCCAGCAGCTTAGGGGACCGCTTAAACCGGGACTCAAACTATGGCTACACCTTC. Amino acids: CASSLGDRLNRDSNYGYTF.

The chain recombines TRBV11-3 with TRBJ2-3; D perhaps matches TRBD1 (6 bases). V lost 5 bases, J lost 3 bases, and 9 bases lay in between. Germline V gene sequence: CDR1 SGHNT, CDR2 YENEEA. The CDR3 consists of 13 residues. The CDR3 reads CASSPQGTDTQYF. Written as DNA, the CDR3 is TGTGCCAGCAGCCCCCAGGGGACAGATACGCAGTATTTT.

The chain has TRBV27 and TRBJ2-2; 13 bases align to TRBD2. Trimming removed 4 bases from V and 1 base from J; junction bases left unmatched: 9. CDR3 length: 19 amino acids. Germline values: CDR1 MNHEY, CDR2 SMNVEV (reference sequence). Here the CDR3 reads CASSSIGTSGTRNTGELFF. As DNA, the CDR3 is TGTGCCAGCAGTTCTATAGGGACTAGCGGGACTCGGAACACCGGGGAGCTGTTTTTT.

CDR3 amino acids: CASSESGANEKLFF. The CDR3 nucleotides read TGTGCCAGCAGTGAATCGGGGGCTAATGAAAAACTGTTTTTT. This sequence joins TRBV25-1 and TRBJ1-4, with TRBD1 as a possible D gene (5 bases). In germline, CDR1 is MGHDK, CDR2 SYGVNS. V dropped 1 base and J dropped 3 bases, with 6 bases sitting between them. This CDR3 is built from 14 residues.

V usage is TRBV9 and J usage is TRBJ2-2, with D tentatively TRBD2 (6 bases). The CDR3 length is 15 residues. The V gene lost 0 bases and the J gene lost 5 bases, with 11 bases spanning the gap. Germline CDR1 SGDLS, CDR2 YYNGEE. CDR3 sequence (DNA): TGTGCCAGCAGCGTAGGGGACTGGACGACCGGGGAGCTGTTTTTT. Its protein is CASSVGDWTTGELFF. Full variable domain (remainder filled in from reference TRBV9 and TRBJ2-2): DSGVTQTPKHLITATGQRVTLRCSPRSGDLSVYWYQQSLDQGLQFLIQYYNGEERAKGNILERFSAQQFPDLHSELNLSSLELGDSALYFCASSVGDWTTGELFFGEGSRLTVL.

The gene calls are TRBV5-5 and TRBJ1-2, with D possibly TRBD1 on 6 matching bases. This CDR3 region has 17 residues. Germline lookup yields CDR1 SGHKS and CDR2 YYEKEE (reference sequence). V was cut by 4 bases and J by 4 bases, with 23 bases left in between. In nucleotides, the CDR3 is TGTGCCAGCAGCGCCCTGGGTCGCGGCAGGGGCCTCTATGGCTACACCTTC. It specifies CASSALGRGRGLYGYTF.

The V call is TRBV9, the J call TRBJ2-7; TRBD1 matches 8 bases. V lost 0 bases and J lost 4; bases outside the gene matches: 9. CDR1 is SGDLS, CDR2 YYNGEE, per germline. The CDR3 has 16 residues. The CDR3 bases are TGTGCCAGCAGCGTAGACCAGGGGGCGTATGTGTACGAGCAGTACTTC. The encoded protein is CASSVDQGAYVYEQYF.

The chain links TRBV19 to TRBJ1-1; a weak D match, TRBD1 (5 bases). Trimming cost V 5 bases and J 3 bases, with 25 bases left between them. The CDR3 sequence is 18 residues long. Germline-derived CDR1 and CDR2 are LNHDA and SQIVND (reference sequence). The CDR3 protein is CASSAFQGLLIMDTEAFF. The CDR3 DNA reads as TGTGCCAGTAGTGCCTTTCAGGGTTTACTAATCATGGACACTGAAGCTTTCTTT. The whole variable domain, filled in from reference TRBV19 and TRBJ1-1, reads DGGITQSPKYLFRKEGQNVTLSCEQNLNHDAMYWYRQDPGQGLRLIYYSQIVNDFQKGDIAEGYSVSREKKESFPLTVTSAQKNPTAFYLCASSAFQGLLIMDTEAFFGQGTRLTVV.

The chain employs TRBV6-5 and TRBJ2-3; 12 bases match TRBD1. Looked up from germline, CDR1 is MNHEY and CDR2 is SVGAGI. V was pared by 6 bases and J by 3 bases, with 4 bases of the junction left unmatched. The CDR3 runs 15 residues. The CDR3 sequence is CASRRDRGPTDTQYF. CDR3 DNA sequence: TGTGCCAGCAGAAGGGACAGGGGGCCTACAGATACGCAGTATTTT.